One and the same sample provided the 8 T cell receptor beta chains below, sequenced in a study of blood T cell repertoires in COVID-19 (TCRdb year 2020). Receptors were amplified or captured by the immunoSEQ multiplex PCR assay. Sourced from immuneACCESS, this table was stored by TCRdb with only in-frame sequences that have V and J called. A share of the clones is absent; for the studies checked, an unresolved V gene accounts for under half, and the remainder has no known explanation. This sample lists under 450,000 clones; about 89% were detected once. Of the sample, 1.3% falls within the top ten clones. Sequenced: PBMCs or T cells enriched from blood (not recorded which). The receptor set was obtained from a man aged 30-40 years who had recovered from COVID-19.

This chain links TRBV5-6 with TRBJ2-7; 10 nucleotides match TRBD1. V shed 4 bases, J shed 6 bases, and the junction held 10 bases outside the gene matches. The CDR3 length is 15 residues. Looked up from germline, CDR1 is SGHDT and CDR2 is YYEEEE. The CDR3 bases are TGTGCCAGCAGCCTGGGACAGGGGAGGGTCGGCGAGCAGTACTTC. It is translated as CASSLGQGRVGEQYF. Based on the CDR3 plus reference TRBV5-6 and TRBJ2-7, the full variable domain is DAGVTQSPTHLIKTRGQQVTLRCSPKSGHDTVSWYQQALGQGPQFIFQYYEEEERQRGNFPDRFSGHQFPNYSSELNVNALLLGDSALYLCASSLGQGRVGEQYFGPGTRLTVT.

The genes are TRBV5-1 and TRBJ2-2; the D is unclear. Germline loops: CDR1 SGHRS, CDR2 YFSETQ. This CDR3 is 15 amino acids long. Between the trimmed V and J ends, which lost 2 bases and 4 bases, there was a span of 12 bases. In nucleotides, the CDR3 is TGCGCCAGCAGCTTAGAGCGAGGCATCACCGGGGAGCTGTTTTTT. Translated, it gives CASSLERGITGELFF.

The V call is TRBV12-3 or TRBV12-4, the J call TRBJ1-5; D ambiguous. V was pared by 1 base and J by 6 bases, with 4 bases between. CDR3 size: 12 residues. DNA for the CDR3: TGTGCCAGCAGTTTAGACAGTCAGCCCCAGCATTTT. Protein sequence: CASSLDSQPQHF.

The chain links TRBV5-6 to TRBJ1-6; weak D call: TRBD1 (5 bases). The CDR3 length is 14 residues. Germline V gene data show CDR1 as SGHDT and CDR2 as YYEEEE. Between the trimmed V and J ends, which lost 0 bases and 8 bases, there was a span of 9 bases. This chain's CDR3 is CASSLGTPDSPLHF. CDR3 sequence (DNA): TGTGCCAGCAGCTTGGGGACACCGGATTCACCCCTCCACTTT.

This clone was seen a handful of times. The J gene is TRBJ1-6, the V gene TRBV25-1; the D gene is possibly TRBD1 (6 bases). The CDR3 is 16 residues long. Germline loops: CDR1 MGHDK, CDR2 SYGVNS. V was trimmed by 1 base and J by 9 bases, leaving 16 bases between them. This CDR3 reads CASSEFWSPDSSPLHF. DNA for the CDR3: TGTGCCAGCAGTGAATTTTGGTCGCCGGACAGTTCACCCCTCCACTTT.

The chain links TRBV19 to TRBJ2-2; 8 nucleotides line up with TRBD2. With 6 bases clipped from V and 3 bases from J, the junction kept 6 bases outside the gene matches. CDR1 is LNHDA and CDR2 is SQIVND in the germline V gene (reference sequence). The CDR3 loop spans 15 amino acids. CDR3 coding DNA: TGTGCCAGTAGCAGACTAGCGTCATACACCGGGGAGCTGTTTTTT. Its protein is CASSRLASYTGELFF.

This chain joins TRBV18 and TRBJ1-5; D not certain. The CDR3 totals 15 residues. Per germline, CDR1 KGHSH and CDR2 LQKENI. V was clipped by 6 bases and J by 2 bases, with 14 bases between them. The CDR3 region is CASSRTPMGNQPQHF. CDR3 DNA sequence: TGTGCCAGCTCGCGAACCCCGATGGGCAATCAGCCCCAGCATTTT. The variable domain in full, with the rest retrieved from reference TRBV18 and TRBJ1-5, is NAGVMQNPRHLVRRRGQEARLRCSPMKGHSHVYWYRQLPEEGLKFMVYLQKENIIDESGMPKERFSAEFPKEGPSILRIQQVVRGDSAAYFCASSRTPMGNQPQHFGDGTRLSIL.

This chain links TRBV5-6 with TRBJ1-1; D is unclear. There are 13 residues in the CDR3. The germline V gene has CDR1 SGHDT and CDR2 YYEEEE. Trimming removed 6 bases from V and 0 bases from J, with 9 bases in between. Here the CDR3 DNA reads TGTGCCAGCATCGATCAGATGAACACTGAAGCTTTCTTT. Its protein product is CASIDQMNTEAFF.